The 28 T cell receptor beta chains presented below share a single source sample, sequenced in a study of shared T cell receptors in the human thymus. Sequencing was performed with immunoSEQ multiplex PCR; in TCRdb, only in-frame clones are kept and a portion is missing. The sample has under 450,000 clones, 95% seen once. The sequencing input was thymocytes. These receptors were collected from a human donor.

The CDR3 loop is CASSRTTGWGGYTF. In DNA, the CDR3 is TGTGCCAGCAGTCGAACCACAGGGTGGGGGGGCTACACCTTC. The chain couples TRBV27 to TRBJ1-2, with a weak D call TRBD1 (6 bases). CDR3 length: 14 amino acids. Germline CDR1 and CDR2: MNHEY and SMNVEV (reference sequence). Trimming removed 5 bases at V and 8 bases at J, with 18 bases between.

The rearrangement uses TRBV28 and TRBJ2-3, with 10 nucleotides matching TRBD2. V dropped 3 bases and J dropped 2; count of bases not matched to a gene: 11. Per germline, CDR1 MDHEN and CDR2 SYDVKM. The CDR3 is 18 residues long. The CDR3 DNA reads as TGTGCCAGCAGTTTTGAGACTAGCGGGCGCCCAGACACAGATACGCAGTATTTT. It specifies CASSFETSGRPDTDTQYF.

This clone has more than one count but fewer than ten. The chain carries TRBV5-1 and TRBJ1-1; D is undetermined. This CDR3 comprises 14 residues. Trimming cost V 4 bases and J 3 bases, with 13 bases left between them. Germline values: CDR1 SGHRS, CDR2 YFSETQ. CDR3 nucleotide sequence: TGCGCCAGCAGCCCCAATCTGGGTCACACTGAAGCTTTCTTT. Protein sequence: CASSPNLGHTEAFF. The variable domain in full, completed from reference TRBV5-1 and TRBJ1-1, reads KAGVTQTPRYLIKTRGQQVTLSCSPISGHRSVSWYQQTPGQGLQFLFEYFSETQRNKGNFPGRFSGRQFSNSRSEMNVSTLELGDSALYLCASSPNLGHTEAFFGQGTRLTVV.

The chain links TRBV9 to TRBJ2-7; maybe TRBD1 (6 bases). This CDR3 has 15 amino acids. The ends were cut back, 4 bases at V and 2 bases at J, with 16 bases in the middle. CDR1 is SGDLS and CDR2 is YYNGEE in the germline V gene. In DNA form, the CDR3 reads TGTGCCAGCAGCTCCCGAGGGGACACTCCCTACGAGCAGTACTTC. Protein product: CASSSRGDTPYEQYF. The entire variable domain, with the rest obtained from reference TRBV9 and TRBJ2-7, is as follows: DSGVTQTPKHLITATGQRVTLRCSPRSGDLSVYWYQQSLDQGLQFLIQYYNGEERAKGNILERFSAQQFPDLHSELNLSSLELGDSALYFCASSSRGDTPYEQYFGPGTRLTVT.

The chain uses TRBV15 and TRBJ1-5; 8 nucleotides match TRBD1. The CDR3 runs 17 residues. V lost 0 bases to trimming and J lost 3 bases; unmatched junction nucleotides: 7. Germline V gene sequence: CDR1 LNHNV, CDR2 YYDKDF (reference sequence). The CDR3 reads CATSRDSTDRANQPQHF. CDR3 DNA: TGTGCCACCAGCAGAGATTCCACGGACAGGGCCAATCAGCCCCAGCATTTT.

The chain uses TRBV23-1 and TRBJ2-7; 12 bases are a match to TRBD2. TRBV23-1 is placed among ORFs of uncertain function. After removal of 1 base from V and 0 bases from J, the junction contained 7 bases not matched to a gene. The CDR3 has 18 residues. Here the CDR3 reads CASSQLGTSGFTSYEQYF. In DNA form, the CDR3 reads TGCGCCAGCAGTCAATTAGGGACTAGCGGGTTTACCTCCTACGAGCAGTACTTC.

The rearrangement joins TRBV9 to TRBJ2-7, with a weak D call TRBD2 (6 bases). The CDR3 length is 14 residues. Trimming left V 0 bases short and J 6 bases short, with 13 bases between. CDR1 is SGDLS, CDR2 YYNGEE, per germline. The CDR3 DNA sequence: TGTGCCAGCAGCGTAGCCCCGGGAGAAGGCGAGCAGTACTTC. It encodes CASSVAPGEGEQYF. Supplemented by reference TRBV9 and TRBJ2-7, the full variable domain reads DSGVTQTPKHLITATGQRVTLRCSPRSGDLSVYWYQQSLDQGLQFLIQYYNGEERAKGNILERFSAQQFPDLHSELNLSSLELGDSALYFCASSVAPGEGEQYFGPGTRLTVT.

The chain employs TRBV10-1 and TRBJ2-1; D possibly matches TRBD1 or TRBD2 (6 bases each). The CDR3 has 15 amino acids. The germline V gene encodes CDR1 WNHNN and CDR2 SYGVQD (reference sequence). The ends were cut back, 5 bases at V and 6 bases at J, with 17 bases in the middle. This CDR3 reads CASSKKGGSGNEQFF. CDR3 bases: TGCGCCAGCAGTAAAAAAGGGGGGTCGGGCAATGAGCAGTTCTTC.

The J gene is TRBJ2-3, the V gene TRBV5-4; D might be TRBD1 or TRBD2, each matching 5 bases. V gave up 0 bases and J gave up 1 base, with 18 bases separating them. Germline assignment: CDR1 SGHNT and CDR2 YYREEE (reference sequence). The CDR3 contains 18 residues. The CDR3 region is CASSLVRGTGPCTDTQYF. CDR3 DNA: TGTGCCAGCAGCTTGGTAAGGGGAACGGGACCCTGCACAGATACGCAGTATTTT.

The chain employs TRBV5-1 and TRBJ1-2; no clear D gene. The CDR3 is made up of 15 amino acids. With 4 bases removed from V and 8 bases from J, the gap between germline ends came to 21 bases. From germline, CDR1 is SGHRS and CDR2 YFSETQ. The CDR3 spells CASSPRILFGGGYTF. For the CDR3, the DNA is TGCGCCAGCAGCCCCCGGATATTGTTTGGAGGCGGCTACACCTTC. Complete variable domain (other parts from reference TRBV5-1 and TRBJ1-2): KAGVTQTPRYLIKTRGQQVTLSCSPISGHRSVSWYQQTPGQGLQFLFEYFSETQRNKGNFPGRFSGRQFSNSRSEMNVSTLELGDSALYLCASSPRILFGGGYTFGSGTRLTVV.

This rearrangement joins TRBV27 to TRBJ1-1; TRBD1 matches at 7 bases. Germline loops: CDR1 MNHEY, CDR2 SMNVEV (reference sequence). This CDR3 is 15 amino acids long. The ends lost 3 bases at V and 3 bases at J; junction bases unmatched: 7. The CDR3 DNA is TGTGCCAGCAGTTTTCGACAGGGCCCCTACACTGAAGCTTTCTTT. This translates into CASSFRQGPYTEAFF.

The V and J genes are TRBV4-1 and TRBJ2-1, with a possible D match to TRBD2 (6 bases). Germline CDR1 reads MGHRA; CDR2 reads YSYEKL. This CDR3 is built from 15 residues. Trimming cost V 1 base and J 5 bases, with 12 bases left between them. DNA for the CDR3: TGCGCCAGCAGCCAAGTAGGAGGGAGGAACAATGAGCAGTTCTTC. Translating it yields CASSQVGGRNNEQFF.

The chain has TRBV27 and TRBJ2-1; D remains ambiguous. CDR3 length: 13 amino acids. In germline, CDR1 is MNHEY, CDR2 SMNVEV (reference sequence). Trimming pared 5 bases from V and 8 bases from J, leaving 13 bases between. CDR3 sequence: CASSPDGSHEQFF. Here the CDR3 DNA reads TGTGCCAGCAGTCCGGACGGGTCTCATGAGCAGTTCTTC.

The rearrangement uses TRBV27 and TRBJ2-7; D ambiguous. In germline, CDR1 is MNHEY, CDR2 SMNVEV (reference sequence). CDR3 length: 14 amino acids. With 2 bases removed from V and 2 bases from J, the gap between germline ends came to 10 bases. CDR3 sequence reads: CASSLRARPYEQYF. DNA of the CDR3: TGTGCCAGCAGTTTACGTGCCAGGCCCTACGAGCAGTACTTC.

The J gene is TRBJ2-7, the V gene TRBV2; a possible D gene is TRBD1 (6 bases). In germline, CDR1 is SNHLY, CDR2 FYNNEI. The CDR3 totals 17 residues. Between the trimmed V and J ends, which lost 5 bases and 3 bases, there was a span of 23 bases. The CDR3 reads CASSLPGVVQKGYEQYF. The CDR3 region has the DNA TGTGCCAGCAGTTTACCAGGGGTAGTCCAGAAAGGCTACGAGCAGTACTTC.

This chain uses TRBV6-1 with TRBJ1-5; 7 nucleotides align to TRBD1. The CDR3 length is 14 residues. The V segment lost 6 bases and the J segment 4 bases; nucleotides outside the gene matches: 6. From germline, CDR1 is MNHNS and CDR2 SASEGT. Written as DNA, the CDR3 is TGTGCCAGCAGAGAACAGGGGTTTAATCAGCCCCAGCATTTT. Amino acid sequence: CASREQGFNQPQHF.

The CDR3, as DNA: TGTGCCAGCAGTCCCGTAGACAGGGCGCTCGAGCAGTACTTC. Its protein product is CASSPVDRALEQYF. This chain connects TRBV6-5 to TRBJ2-7; 7 positions match TRBD1. CDR1 is MNHEY, CDR2 SVGAGI, per germline. V trimming: 5 bases; J trimming: 6 bases; junction bases outside the gene matches: 10. CDR3 length: 14 residues.

This chain links TRBV5-1 with TRBJ2-7; 10 nucleotides line up with TRBD1. Per the germline V gene, CDR1 is SGHRS and CDR2 is YFSETQ. The length of the CDR3 is 17 residues. The junction had 7 bases not matched to a gene; V was cut back by 0 bases and J by 1 base. The CDR3 coding sequence is TGCGCCAGCAGCTTGGGACAGGGGGCAACGAGGTCCTACGAGCAGTACTTC. Protein product: CASSLGQGATRSYEQYF.

This clone has a single count. CDR3 amino acids: CASRGTGTYEQYF. CDR3 DNA: TGTGCCAGTAGGGGGACAGGGACCTACGAGCAGTACTTC. The gene calls are TRBV19 and TRBJ2-7; 9 bases fit TRBD1. The CDR3 runs to 13 residues. Germline V gene sequence: CDR1 LNHDA, CDR2 SQIVND (reference sequence). The ends lost 6 bases at V and 2 bases at J; junction bases unmatched: 2.

CDR3 coding DNA: TGTGCCTGGAGTGTCCAGCGGGAGGGCCTTCGAAACAATGAGCAGTTCTTC. Amino acids: CAWSVQREGLRNNEQFF. This rearrangement joins TRBV30 to TRBJ2-1; 10 nucleotides align to TRBD2. This CDR3 region has 17 residues. Germline lookup yields CDR1 GTSNPN and CDR2 SVGIG (reference sequence). With V trimmed by 0 bases and J by 5 bases, 10 bases remained unmatched.

CDR3 sequence (DNA): TGCGCCAGCAGCCGATCAGGTCCAGAAAGCATTCAGTACTTC. It translates to CASSRSGPESIQYF. This sequence joins TRBV5-1 and TRBJ2-4, with D uncertain. Germline V gene data show CDR1 as SGHRS and CDR2 as YFSETQ. This CDR3 is 14 amino acids long. V was shortened by 4 bases and J by 9 bases, with 17 bases between the two germline ends.

The V and J genes are TRBV7-6 and TRBJ2-5, with D perhaps TRBD2 (6 bases). Germline CDR1 SGHVS, CDR2 FNYEAQ. The CDR3 consists of 14 residues. V was pared by 5 bases and J by 0 bases, with 10 bases between. CDR3 sequence reads: CASSPLANQETQYF. The CDR3 DNA sequence: TGTGCCAGCAGCCCGCTAGCGAACCAAGAGACCCAGTACTTC.

DNA of the CDR3: TGTGCCAGCAGCTCGCGGCGGGGGGATTTCACAGATACGCAGTATTTT. Its translation: CASSSRRGDFTDTQYF. This chain joins TRBV5-4 and TRBJ2-3; TRBD2 agrees at 8 bases. This CDR3 has 16 residues. The ends lost 3 bases at V and 2 bases at J; junction bases unmatched: 8. Germline CDR1 is SGHNT and CDR2 is YYREEE (reference sequence).

The CDR3 bases are TGTGCCAGCAGCGTCGACAGGGTCTACACTGAAGCTTTCTTT. Protein product: CASSVDRVYTEAFF. The chain combines TRBV5-8 with TRBJ1-1; TRBD1 aligns across 7 bases. V dropped 4 bases and J dropped 3; count of bases not matched to a gene: 6. CDR3 length: 14 amino acids. Per the germline V gene, CDR1 is SGHTS and CDR2 is YDEGEE. Complete variable domain (other parts from reference TRBV5-8 and TRBJ1-1): EAGVTQSPTHLIKTRGQQATLRCSPISGHTSVYWYQQALGLGLQFLLWYDEGEERNRGNFPPRFSGRQFPNYSSELNVNALELEDSALYLCASSVDRVYTEAFFGQGTRLTVV.

The chain couples TRBV5-4 to TRBJ2-7; 14 bases line up with TRBD2. V dropped 4 bases and J dropped 5; count of bases not matched to a gene: 5. This CDR3 is 15 amino acids long. Germline CDR1 is SGHNT and CDR2 is YYREEE (reference sequence). CDR3 amino acids: CASSPGTSGGHEQYF. For the CDR3, the DNA is TGTGCCAGCAGCCCAGGGACTAGCGGGGGCCACGAGCAGTACTTC. The full variable domain, rest sourced from reference TRBV5-4 and TRBJ2-7, is ETGVTQSPTHLIKTRGQQVTLRCSSQSGHNTVSWYQQALGQGPQFIFQYYREEENGRGNFPPRFSGLQFPNYSSELNVNALELDDSALYLCASSPGTSGGHEQYFGPGTRLTVT.

V usage is TRBV5-6 and J usage is TRBJ2-7; TRBD1 is a possible D gene (7 bases). The CDR3 is 15 residues long. The V gene's germline CDR1 is SGHDT and CDR2 YYEEEE. Trimming stripped 4 bases from V and 2 bases from J, with 16 bases between. The CDR3 bases are TGTGCCAGCAGCCCGATGGACAGGACTACCTACGAGCAGTACTTC. Its translation: CASSPMDRTTYEQYF.

The gene calls are TRBV10-3 and TRBJ1-1; D remains unclear. V was clipped by 11 bases and J by 7 bases, with 17 bases between them. Germline V gene data show CDR1 as ENHRY and CDR2 as SYGVKD. This CDR3 region has 12 residues. In nucleotides, the CDR3 is TGTGCCGGTGGGCACCCCAACGATGAAGCTTTCTTT. Translation gives CAGGHPNDEAFF.

This clone was observed once. This rearrangement joins TRBV5-5 to TRBJ1-5, with TRBD1 matching over 7 bases. V shed 0 bases, J shed 2 bases, and the junction held 5 bases outside the gene matches. CDR1 and CDR2 (germline): SGHKS, YYEKEE (reference sequence). This CDR3 has 16 residues. CDR3 nucleotide sequence: TGTGCCAGCAGCTTGGGACAGGGAGGGGGCAATCAGCCCCAGCATTTT. It specifies CASSLGQGGGNQPQHF.